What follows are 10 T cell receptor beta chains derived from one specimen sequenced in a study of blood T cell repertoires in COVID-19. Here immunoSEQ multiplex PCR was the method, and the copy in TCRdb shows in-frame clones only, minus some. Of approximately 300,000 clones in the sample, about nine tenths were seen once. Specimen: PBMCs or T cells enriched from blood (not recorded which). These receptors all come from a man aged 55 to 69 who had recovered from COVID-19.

DNA of the CDR3: TGTGCCAGCTACGGGGGGCTGAACACTGAAGCTTTCTTT. Translated: CASYGGLNTEAFF. V usage is TRBV2 and J usage is TRBJ1-1, with a possible D match to TRBD1 (6 bases). Between the trimmed V and J ends, which lost 8 bases and 0 bases, there was a span of 10 bases. The CDR3 runs to 13 residues. The germline CDR1 and CDR2 sequences are SNHLY and FYNNEI.

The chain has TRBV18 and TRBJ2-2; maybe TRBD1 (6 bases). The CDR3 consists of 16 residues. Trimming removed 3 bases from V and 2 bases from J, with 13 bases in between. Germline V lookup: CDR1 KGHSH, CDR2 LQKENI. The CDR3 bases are TGTGCCAGCTCACCCTCCTTGACAGGAAACACCGGGGAGCTGTTTTTT. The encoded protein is CASSPSLTGNTGELFF.

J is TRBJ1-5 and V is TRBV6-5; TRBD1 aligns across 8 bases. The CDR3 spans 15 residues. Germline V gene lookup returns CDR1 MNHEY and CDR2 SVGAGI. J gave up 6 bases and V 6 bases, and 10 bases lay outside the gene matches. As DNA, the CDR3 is TGTGCCAGCAGACCGACAGGGGTTGGGATTCAGCCCCAGCATTTT. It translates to CASRPTGVGIQPQHF.

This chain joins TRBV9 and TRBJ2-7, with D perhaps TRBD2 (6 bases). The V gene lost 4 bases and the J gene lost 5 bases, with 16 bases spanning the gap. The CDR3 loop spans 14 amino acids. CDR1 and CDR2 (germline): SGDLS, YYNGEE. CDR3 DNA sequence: TGTGCCAGCAGCCTCCGACTAGGCCCCCACGAGCAGTACTTC. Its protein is CASSLRLGPHEQYF.

The CDR3 DNA is TGTGCCAGCAACCTGGGGGCATACGAGCAGTACTTC. This gives the protein CASNLGAYEQYF. The chain has TRBV2 and TRBJ2-7, with D possibly being TRBD1 (6 bases). V lost 7 bases and J 4 bases, leaving 11 bases between the germline ends. CDR1 is SNHLY and CDR2 is FYNNEI in the germline V gene. This CDR3 is built from 12 residues.

DNA for the CDR3: TGTGCCAGCTCACGGGACTCCACGGGGGACGGGGAGCTGTTTTTT. This sequence encodes CASSRDSTGDGELFF. The chain has TRBV18 and TRBJ2-2; tentative D call: TRBD2 (6 bases). Trimming removed 4 bases at V and 7 bases at J, with 16 bases between. The CDR3 loop spans 15 amino acids. In germline, CDR1 is KGHSH, CDR2 LQKENI.

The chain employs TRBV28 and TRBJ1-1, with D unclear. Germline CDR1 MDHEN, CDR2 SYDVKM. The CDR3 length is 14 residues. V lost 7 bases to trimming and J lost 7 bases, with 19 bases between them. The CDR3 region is CASTLKENLSEAFF. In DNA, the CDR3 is TGTGCCAGCACCCTTAAGGAGAATCTCAGTGAAGCTTTCTTT.

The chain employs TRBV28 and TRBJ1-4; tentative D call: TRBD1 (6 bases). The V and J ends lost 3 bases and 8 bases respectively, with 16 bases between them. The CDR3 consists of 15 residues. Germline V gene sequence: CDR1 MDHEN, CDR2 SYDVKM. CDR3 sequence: CASSFVTGGGEKLFF. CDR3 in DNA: TGTGCCAGCAGTTTCGTGACAGGCGGTGGCGAAAAACTGTTTTTT.

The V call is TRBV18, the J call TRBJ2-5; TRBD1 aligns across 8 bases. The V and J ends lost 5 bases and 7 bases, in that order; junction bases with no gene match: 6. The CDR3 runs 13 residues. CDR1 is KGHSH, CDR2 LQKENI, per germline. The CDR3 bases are TGTGCCAGCTCAAAGGACAGGGTAGGGACCCAGTACTTC. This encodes CASSKDRVGTQYF.

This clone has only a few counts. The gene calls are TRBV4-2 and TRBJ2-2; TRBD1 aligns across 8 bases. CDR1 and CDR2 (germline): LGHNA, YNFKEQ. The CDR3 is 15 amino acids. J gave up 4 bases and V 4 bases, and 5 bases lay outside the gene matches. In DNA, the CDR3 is TGTGCCAGCAGCCCCGTGGGGACAGGCACCGGGGAGCTGTTTTTT. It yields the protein CASSPVGTGTGELFF.